This T cell receptor (beta chain) came from a study of blood T cell repertoires in COVID-19. Assay: immunoSEQ multiplex PCR; the TCRdb copy retains only in-frame clones and omits some. The data contain around 320,000 clones, about 85% of them singletons. CDR3 length equals 13 residues. CDR1 SGHDT and CDR2 YYEEEE come from the germline V gene. Trimming removed 4 bases from V and 8 bases from J, with 15 bases in between. The gene calls are TRBV5-6 and TRBJ1-1, with D unresolved. This sequence originates from a man younger than 35 with active or convalescent COVID-19. The source material was peripheral blood. CDR3 sequence reads: CASSPGILVEAFF. DNA of the CDR3: TGTGCCAGCAGCCCGGGGATTTTGGTAGAAGCTTTCTTT.